This T cell receptor (beta chain) was profiled in a study of blood T cell repertoires in COVID-19. This CDR3 region has 15 residues. V shed 4 bases, J shed 3 bases, and the junction held 3 bases outside the gene matches. Looked up from germline, CDR1 is SGHDT and CDR2 is YYEEEE. The study drew participants aged about 18 to 95 years from 20 to 30 US areas. Clones were sequenced by immunoSEQ multiplex PCR, and TCRdb holds only the in-frame ones, with some missing. The sample shows about 240,000 clones, more than 75% of them seen only once. This receptor was taken from a woman aged 40 to 50 with acute COVID-19. This sequence joins TRBV5-6 and TRBJ2-4; TRBD2 aligns across 11 bases. Sequencing was done on a sample of PBMCs or T cells enriched from blood (not recorded which). In nucleotides, the CDR3 is TGTGCCAGCAGCAAACTAGCGGGGGACAAAAACATTCAGTACTTC. This translates into CASSKLAGDKNIQYF.